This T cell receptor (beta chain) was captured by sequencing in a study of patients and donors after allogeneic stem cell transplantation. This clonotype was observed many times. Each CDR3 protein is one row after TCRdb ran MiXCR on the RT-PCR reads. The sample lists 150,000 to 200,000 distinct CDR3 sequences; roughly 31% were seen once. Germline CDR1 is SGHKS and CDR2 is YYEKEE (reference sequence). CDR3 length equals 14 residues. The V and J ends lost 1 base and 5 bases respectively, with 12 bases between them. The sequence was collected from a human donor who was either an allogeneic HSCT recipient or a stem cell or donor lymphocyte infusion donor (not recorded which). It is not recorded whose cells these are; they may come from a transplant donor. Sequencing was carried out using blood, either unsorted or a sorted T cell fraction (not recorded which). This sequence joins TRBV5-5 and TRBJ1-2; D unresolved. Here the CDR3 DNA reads TGTGCCAGCAGCTTGTGGTACGGAACATATGGCTACACCTTC. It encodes CASSLWYGTYGYTF.